The 4 T cell receptor beta chains in this list originate from one sample, sequenced in a study of T cells in Graves' hyperthyroidism and ophthalmopathy (dated by TCRdb to the late 2010s). To prepare the library, multiplex PCR was applied. The reads were generated on an Illumina HiSeq 2000. Amplification of TCR beta CDR3 regions was carried out from RNA transcripts. The TCR CDR3 was subjected to a first round of RT-PCR using the HTBI primer set and the Qiagen OneStep RT-PCR kit. The public reads were reprocessed in TCRdb via fastp at Q25 and MiXCR, keeping in-frame beta chains. Records with the same CDR3 protein are collapsed into one entry carrying the most frequent genes and DNA. This sample gives 550,000 to 850,000 distinct CDR3 sequences in total; around 20% of them show up just once. The ten largest clones take up around 15% of the sample. Sequencing used blood. Receptors were obtained from a woman aged 45-59 years with Graves' hyperthyroidism that later progressed to Graves' ophthalmopathy.

This chain connects TRBV7-9 to TRBJ1-1, with a possible D match to TRBD1 (6 bases). Germline V gene lookup returns CDR1 SEHNR and CDR2 FQNEAQ (reference sequence). Trimming shortened V by 5 bases and J by 4 bases, and 17 bases separated the two germline ends. The CDR3 runs 15 residues. The CDR3 bases are TGTGCCAGCAGCCGTATCGGGGGCGCGGGCACTGAAGCTTTCTTT. This codes for CASSRIGGAGTEAFF. Drawing the rest from reference TRBV7-9 and TRBJ1-1, the complete variable domain is DTGVSQNPRHKITKRGQNVTFRCDPISEHNRLYWYRQTLGQGPEFLTYFQNEAQLEKSRLLSDRFSAERPKGSFSTLEIQRTEQGDSAMYLCASSRIGGAGTEAFFGQGTRLTVV.

The chain is built from TRBV7-9 and TRBJ1-4, with 9 bases that match TRBD1. The CDR3 covers 16 residues. Germline trimming cut 1 base from V and 5 bases from J; bases unmatched to any gene: 5. CDR1 is SEHNR and CDR2 is FQNEAQ in the germline V gene (reference sequence). The CDR3 region is CASSLEQGQGNEKLFF. CDR3 nucleotides: TGTGCCAGCAGCTTAGAACAGGGACAGGGAAATGAAAAACTGTTTTTT.

This clonotype occurred a few times. V usage is TRBV29-1 and J usage is TRBJ2-3; D may be TRBD2 (6 bases). The V and J ends lost 3 bases and 3 bases respectively, with 13 bases between them. The CDR3 extends over 14 amino acids. Looked up from germline, CDR1 is SQVTM and CDR2 is ANQGSEA. The CDR3 DNA follows: TGCAGCGTTGACGGCGGGGATTTGACAGATACGCAGTATTTT. Encoded protein: CSVDGGDLTDTQYF.

The sample holds a few counts of this clonotype. The chain uses TRBV5-1 and TRBJ1-2; tentative D call: TRBD1 (6 bases). This CDR3 region has 14 residues. Germline V CDR1 and CDR2: SGHRS, YFSETQ. Trimming took off 1 base at V and 4 bases at J, with 11 bases between the two ends. In nucleotides, the CDR3 is TGCGCCAGCAGCTTGACCCAGGGGCCCTATGGCTACACCTTC. Its translation is CASSLTQGPYGYTF.